A selection of T cell receptor beta chains follows, all from one sample in a study of cytomegalovirus exposure and HLA in healthy donors. Profiled with immunoSEQ multiplex PCR; TCRdb holds only in-frame clones, not every one. The sample shows over 150,000 clones, 82% of them seen only once. Sequencing input: PBMCs. Receptors originate from a boy between 2 and 10 years old in good health and CMV-seronegative. Each CDR3 is given with its conserved first and last residue. The D gene is left open where the match is weak. Clone size, where shown, is once, few, many, or a class for clones that have expanded.

J gene | D gene | V gene | clone size | CDR3 protein | CDR3 DNA
TRBJ1-5 | - | TRBV6-6 | - | CASSLRQGNQPQHF | TGTGCCAGCAGCCTTCGGCAGGGCAATCAGCCCCAGCATTTT
TRBJ2-1 | TRBD1 | TRBV5-6 | - | CASFGTGKQFF | TGTGCCAGCTTCGGGACAGGGAAGCAGTTCTTC
TRBJ2-7 | - | TRBV6-1 | few | CASSEVGRAHEQYF | TGTGCCAGCAGTGAAGTAGGCAGGGCCCACGAGCAGTACTTC
TRBJ1-2 | - | TRBV11-2 | once | CASTSLGGRDGYTF | TGTGCCAGCACCTCCCTCGGGGGGAGAGATGGCTACACCTTC
TRBJ2-6 | - | TRBV7-2 | - | CASSLVGSGANGLTF | TGTGCCAGCAGCTTAGTCGGATCTGGGGCCAACGGCCTGACTTTC
TRBJ2-3 | TRBD2 | TRBV5-1 | - | CASSPNGGGFSTDTQYF | TGCGCCAGCAGCCCCAATGGCGGGGGTTTTAGCACAGATACGCAGTATTTT
TRBJ2-4 | - | TRBV6-1 | - | CASSSTGAKNIQYF | TGTGCCAGCAGTTCAACAGGGGCCAAAAACATTCAGTACTTC
TRBJ2-1 | - | TRBV7-3 | once | CASTLEGSGYNEQFF | TGTGCCAGCACCCTGGAGGGATCGGGCTACAATGAGCAGTTCTTC
TRBJ1-6 | TRBD1 | TRBV18 | - | CASSEGTGGSPLHF | TGTGCCAGTTCCGAGGGGACAGGGGGCTCACCCCTCCACTTT
TRBJ1-1 | TRBD1 | TRBV5-1 | few | CASRGTAQITENTEAFF | TGCGCCAGCAGGGGGACAGCCCAAATAACAGAGAACACTGAAGCTTTCTTT
TRBJ2-1 | TRBD1 | TRBV19 | - | CASSALGTGGNEQFF | TGTGCCAGTAGTGCCTTGGGGACAGGGGGCAATGAGCAGTTCTTC
TRBJ1-6 | - | TRBV6-5 | - | CASRKGLRVRSPLHF | TGTGCCAGCCGAAAAGGGCTCAGGGTTCGATCACCCCTCCACTTT
TRBJ1-3 | - | TRBV7-9 | - | CASSLPNGSGNTIYF | TGTGCCAGCAGCTTACCGAACGGCTCTGGAAACACCATATATTTT
TRBJ2-3 | - | TRBV11-2 | - | CASSLRQVGDTQYF | TGTGCCAGCAGCTTAAGACAGGTGGGCGATACGCAGTATTTT
TRBJ1-2 | - | TRBV7-8 | - | CASSTHRRNYGYTF | TGTGCCAGCAGCACACACAGGAGAAACTATGGCTACACCTTC
TRBJ1-2 | - | TRBV4-3 | once | CASSQGQGPPNYGYTF | TGCGCCAGCAGCCAAGGACAAGGCCCTCCTAACTATGGCTACACCTTC